Listed below are T cell receptor beta chains from one sample, sequenced in a study of T cell responses to AZD1222 COVID-19 vaccine. Measured with immunoSEQ multiplex PCR; TCRdb has only the in-frame clones, and not every one. Of about 120,000 clones listed, around 87% were seen once; the top ten hold 2.5% to 3.5%. Sequences were derived from peripheral blood, sampled 28 days after the second AZD1222 dose. The receptor source for this set is an adult who received the AZD1222 COVID-19 vaccine. Each CDR3 is given with its conserved first and last residue. The D gene is left open where the match is weak. The size entry is marked missing in some rows and otherwise reads once, few, many or a size class.

abundance | j_gene | d_gene | v_gene | CDR3aa | CDR3nt
- | TRBJ1-5 | - | TRBV7-9 | CASSLVGQSYSNQPQHF | TGTGCCAGCAGCTTGGTCGGACAGAGCTATAGCAATCAGCCCCAGCATTTT
- | TRBJ1-2 | TRBD1 | TRBV29-1 | CSVGEGADYGYTF | TGCAGCGTTGGGGAGGGGGCGGACTATGGCTACACCTTC
- | TRBJ1-2 | - | TRBV7-2 | CASSLQGGNYGYTF | TGTGCCAGCAGCTTACAGGGAGGGAACTATGGCTACACCTTC
- | TRBJ1-1 | - | TRBV24-1 | CATSDSTPNTEAFF | TGTGCCACCAGTGACTCTACACCGAACACTGAAGCTTTCTTT
few | TRBJ2-7 | TRBD1 | TRBV5-1 | CASSYGQGAYEQYF | TGCGCCAGCAGCTATGGACAGGGAGCTTACGAGCAGTACTTC
- | TRBJ2-7 | TRBD1 | TRBV19 | CASRRDRSSYEQYF | TGTGCCAGTCGCCGGGACAGGAGCTCCTACGAGCAGTACTTC
- | TRBJ1-5 | - | TRBV30 | CAWEGFGQPQHF | TGTGCCTGGGAGGGGTTTGGGCAGCCCCAGCATTTT
- | TRBJ2-5 | - | TRBV29-1 | CSVDFGFQETQYF | TGCAGCGTTGATTTCGGGTTCCAAGAGACCCAGTACTTC
once | TRBJ1-1 | TRBD1 | TRBV15 | CATSMRQGLNTEAFF | TGTGCCACCAGCATGAGACAGGGGTTGAACACTGAAGCTTTCTTT
- | TRBJ1-5 | TRBD1 | TRBV9 | CASSKSDRERQPQHF | TGTGCCAGCAGCAAATCGGACAGGGAACGTCAGCCCCAGCATTTT
- | TRBJ1-4 | - | TRBV3-1/TRBV3-2 | CASSSRQVLGEKLFF | TGTGCCAGCAGCTCCCGCCAAGTCTTGGGGGAAAAACTGTTTTTT
- | TRBJ1-5 | - | TRBV6-1 | CASSETGIYSNQPQHF | TGTGCCAGCAGTGAGACTGGGATTTATAGCAATCAGCCCCAGCATTTT
- | TRBJ1-6 | - | TRBV18 | CASSPGGRRVNSPLHF | TGTGCCAGCTCACCAGGAGGTCGGAGGGTTAATTCACCCCTCCACTTT
- | TRBJ2-1 | - | TRBV9 | CASSTPGAGPPRYNEQFF | TGTGCCAGCAGCACTCCGGGGGCGGGGCCGCCCCGTTACAATGAGCAGTTCTTC
- | TRBJ1-5 | - | TRBV6-6 | CAETQGSNQPQHF | TGTGCCGAAACACAGGGATCCAATCAGCCCCAGCATTTT
- | TRBJ1-1 | - | TRBV4-1 | CASSQGAGTEAFF | TGCGCCAGCAGCCAAGGGGCTGGCACTGAAGCTTTCTTT
- | TRBJ1-4 | - | TRBV29-1 | CSAVGGGPNEKLFF | TGCAGCGCCGTAGGGGGGGGGCCTAATGAAAAACTGTTTTTT
few | TRBJ2-6 | - | TRBV15 | CATSQKRDGANVLTF | TGTGCCACCAGCCAAAAGAGGGATGGGGCCAACGTCCTGACTTTC